This T cell receptor beta chain was documented in a study of shared clonotypes between healthy human individuals. Findings and limits, study-wide: Naive subsets tended to show greater estimated richness than memory subsets.

The assay ran at deep level. Replicate PCRs run on sorted subsets employed 200 to 250 ng DNA, approximately 30,000 T cell genomes. Here immunoSEQ multiplex PCR was the method, and the copy in TCRdb shows in-frame clones only, minus some. The sample includes roughly 1.5 million clones, 95% to 99% of them seen just once. Trimming stripped 0 bases from V and 2 bases from J, with 9 bases between. Germline V CDR1 and CDR2: SGHRS, YFSETQ. The CDR3 has 14 residues. On this clone itself: The antigen is not known.

The sample taken for sequencing was naive CD4+ T cells sorted from blood. Subset meaning: CD45RA+ positively selected. This clonotype was sampled from a man aged 25-40 years in good health. This rearrangement joins TRBV5-1 to TRBJ2-7; D gene unclear. The DNA of the CDR3 is TGCGCCAGCAGCTTGGGGGAACCTCCCTACGAGCAGTACTTC. It yields the protein CASSLGEPPYEQYF.